A selection of T cell receptor beta chains follows, all from one sample in a study of regulatory T cells in long-lasting Graves disease. Each CDR3 protein is one row after TCRdb ran MiXCR on the multiplex PCR reads. The table includes some 500,000 distinct CDR3 sequences, roughly 12% detected once. The same specimen was also included in a second study, on T cells in Graves' hyperthyroidism and ophthalmopathy.

The input for sequencing was peripheral blood mononuclear cells (PBMCs), taken at new diagnosis, from a patient treated with antithyroid drugs. These receptors were obtained from a man younger than 45 with Graves disease. Both conserved end residues are trimmed from each CDR3.

V	J	CDR3
TRBV4-1	TRBJ2-2	ASRMSAGELF
TRBV20-1	TRBJ2-1	SATGTGEEKALNEQF
TRBV27	TRBJ1-5	ASSSARNQPQH
TRBV6-2/TRBV6-3	TRBJ2-5	ASRYSGQETQY
TRBV2	TRBJ2-1	ASSPLAAGNNEQF
TRBV9	TRBJ2-3	ASSVQSTGGPTDTQY
TRBV29-1	TRBJ1-6	SVEDRGSNSPLH
TRBV7-9	TRBJ1-4	ASSRDLDGKLF
TRBV5-1	TRBJ1-6	ASSSTGTGNSPLH
TRBV5-1	TRBJ2-7	ASSSLVGGRADEQY
TRBV6-1	TRBJ2-7	ASSRLAGEGSYEQY
TRBV11-1	TRBJ2-1	ASSSILAGGPNEQF
TRBV11-2	TRBJ2-3	ASSSETDTQY
TRBV2	TRBJ2-5	ASSRDGRTSGLRETQY
TRBV11-3	TRBJ2-1	ASSSIAGAYSEQF
TRBV2	TRBJ1-5	ASSEQLGRPQH
TRBV24-1	NA	ATSDFFTGVDTDTQH
TRBV7-8	TRBJ1-1	ASSDGSLNTEAF
TRBV27	TRBJ1-1	ASSLFPPTGNTEAF
TRBV18	TRBJ2-1	ASSPLGGRSYNEQF
TRBV10-1	TRBJ2-2	ASSDQTGRTGELF
TRBV18	TRBJ2-3	ASSRQQGGDTQY
TRBV7-2	TRBJ2-7	ASSRSIYEQY
TRBV18	TRBJ2-7	ASSPPSGLAVPYEQY
TRBV20-1	TRBJ1-4	SARGQERGKLF
TRBV6-1	TRBJ2-7	ASSRLAGEATVEQY
TRBV3-1	TRBJ2-7	ASSQAPGGTYEQY
TRBV29-1	TRBJ2-1	SVEETAGEGNEQF
TRBV5-1	TRBJ2-7	ASSLTLTPTYEQY
TRBV19	TRBJ1-3	ASSTAPGNTIY
TRBV12-3/TRBV12-4	TRBJ1-1	ASSSQGYTEAF
TRBV6-5	TRBJ2-7	ASSSAGTGPYEQY
TRBV29-1	TRBJ2-1	SEGGLSYNEQF
TRBV12-3/TRBV12-4	TRBJ2-1	ASSKGTSGRWNEQF
TRBV15	TRBJ1-2	ATSDYNYGYT
TRBV12-3/TRBV12-4	TRBJ2-5	ASGTGDKETQY
TRBV11-2	TRBJ2-2	ASSLEPSGTGELF
TRBV2	TRBJ2-4	ASSEWTKAKNIQY
TRBV12-3/TRBV12-4	TRBJ2-7	ASSYDTSGTYYEQY
TRBV20-1	TRBJ2-7	SARDLRRRAYEQY
TRBV19	TRBJ2-1	ASNEGVAGSIYNEQF
TRBV27	TRBJ1-2	ASSFYGYGYT
TRBV19	TRBJ1-1	ASSIGNKGRTEAF
TRBV20-1	TRBJ1-1	SARSVSPSGGMNTEAF
TRBV30	TRBJ1-1	ACYELATQDTEAF
TRBV9	TRBJ2-3	ASSVTGIVDTQY
TRBV5-6	TRBJ2-1	ASSPGRGAALPNEQF
TRBV29-1	TRBJ2-3	SPRLAGGTDTQY
TRBV6-2/TRBV6-3	TRBJ2-1	ASRGGGSSYNEQF
TRBV7-2	TRBJ2-2	ASSSGVTWGRENTGELF
TRBV5-1	TRBJ2-1	ASSLVASVYSYNEQF
TRBV18	TRBJ2-7	ASSPPGLAGGYEQY
TRBV7-2	TRBJ2-2	ASSLNGLLAGVGELF
TRBV27	TRBJ2-7	ASSLGTGIHEQY